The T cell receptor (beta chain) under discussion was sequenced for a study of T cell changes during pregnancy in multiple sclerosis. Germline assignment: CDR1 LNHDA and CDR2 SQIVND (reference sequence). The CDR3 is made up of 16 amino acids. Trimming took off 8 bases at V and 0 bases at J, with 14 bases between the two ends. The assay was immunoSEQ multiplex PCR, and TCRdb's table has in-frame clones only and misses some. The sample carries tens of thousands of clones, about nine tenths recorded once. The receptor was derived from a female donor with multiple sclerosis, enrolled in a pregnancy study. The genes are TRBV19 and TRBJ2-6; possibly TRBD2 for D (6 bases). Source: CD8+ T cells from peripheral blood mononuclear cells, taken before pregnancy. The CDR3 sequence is CASGPAEGSGANVLTF. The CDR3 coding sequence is TGTGCCAGTGGGCCGGCGGAGGGCTCTGGGGCCAACGTCCTGACTTTC.